Sequencing of this T cell receptor (beta chain) was carried out in a study of blood T cell repertoires in COVID-19. Study-level background: Sites in the United States, Italy and Spain provided acute and convalescent COVID-19 samples. PBMCs, B-cell-depleted T cells, or T cells were the source of the cDNA or gDNA that made up the material.

As originally analysed: Amplification from reference gene primers served as the basis for estimated nucleated cell counts. Using immunoSEQ multiplex PCR, the repertoire was profiled, and TCRdb retains in-frame clones only, with some absent. V and J calls and clone size are as listed in that table; D and trimming were resolved from the DNA. The data contain fewer than 250,000 clones, around 89% of them singletons. This clone has a single count. V lost 2 bases and J lost 5; bases outside the gene matches: 9. Germline CDR1 is SGHDT and CDR2 is YYEEEE. The CDR3 spans 15 residues. The chain has TRBV5-6 and TRBJ2-5; TRBD2 aligns across 7 bases. The sequence was obtained from a human donor in a cohort sampled during active COVID-19. The sample taken for sequencing was peripheral blood. The CDR3 DNA sequence: TGTGCCAGCAGCTTTCGGGGGGTAGGAGGGGAGACCCAGTACTTC. Residues: CASSFRGVGGETQYF.